This is a list of T cell receptor beta chains from one sample in a study of CXCR3-negative and CXCR3-positive naive CD8 T cells. TCRdb re-called the 5' RACE reads and shows each CDR3 protein once, DNA omitted. This sample contains over 35,000 distinct CDR3 sequences. What was sequenced was naive CXCR3- CD8+ T cells from blood. All receptors come from a human donor in good health. Some clones in this sample may be carry-over from other donors' samples. Both conserved end residues are part of each CDR3. Only part of the rows carry a size: once, few, many, or a class if the clone is expanded.

CDR3	V	size	J
CASSPTERSETQYF	TRBV7-9	NA	TRBJ2-5
CSAATSETGYGYEQYF	TRBV20-1	NA	TRBJ2-7
CASSLAQEGTSFVEQYF	TRBV5-1	NA	TRBJ2-7
CASSHWEDSSSYEQYF	TRBV14	NA	TRBJ2-7
CSVGSGETYEQYF	TRBV29-1	NA	TRBJ2-7
CASSEAAWGSSYEQYF	TRBV6-1	NA	TRBJ2-7
CASSQGLAGEANEQFF	TRBV4-3	NA	TRBJ2-1
CASSLRTSGDTQYF	TRBV7-9	medium-sized	TRBJ2-3
CASSQGGVMNTEAFF	TRBV27	NA	TRBJ1-1
CSARDGGAYEQYF	TRBV20-1	NA	TRBJ2-7
CASSIDSYNEQFF	TRBV27	NA	TRBJ2-1
CASSQYSSSYNSPLHF	TRBV4-3	NA	TRBJ1-6
CASSQTGMNEKLFF	TRBV28	NA	TRBJ1-4
CASGLSDTDTQYF	TRBV6-5	NA	TRBJ2-3
CASSPEWTSGSNEQFF	TRBV5-1	NA	TRBJ2-1
CASMSEGSSHEKLFF	TRBV7-9	NA	TRBJ1-4
CASSFLAAGWNTEAFF	TRBV28	NA	TRBJ1-1
CASSIVGASGELFF	TRBV19	NA	TRBJ2-2
CATSRDQMGYNSPLHF	TRBV15	NA	TRBJ1-6
CSARLTRDEQFF	TRBV20-1	NA	TRBJ2-1
CSAGPRNYNSPLHF	TRBV20-1	NA	TRBJ1-6
CASTAGVDYNEQFF	TRBV5-1	NA	TRBJ2-1
CAGGAGENTDTQYF	TRBV28	NA	TRBJ2-3
CASSLGAGLDEQFF	TRBV7-8	NA	TRBJ2-1
CASSPDLNTEAFF	TRBV7-3	NA	TRBJ1-1
CASSVGTSGGGEQFF	TRBV13	NA	TRBJ2-1
CASRTQPTGAPDEEYF	TRBV6-2/TRBV6-3	NA	TRBJ2-7
CSARDGTEFYEQYF	TRBV20-1	NA	TRBJ2-7
CASSLSQGFNQPQHF	TRBV12-3/TRBV12-4	NA	TRBJ1-5
CASSNQEVHEQYF	TRBV6-2/TRBV6-3	NA	TRBJ2-7
CSVQGLSNTGELFF	TRBV29-1	NA	TRBJ2-2
CSVEGRGFNEQYF	TRBV29-1	NA	TRBJ2-7
CARTGGSQPQHF	TRBV27	NA	TRBJ1-5
CATSRDLTPQETQYF	TRBV15	NA	TRBJ2-5
CATQAGQPQHF	TRBV28	NA	TRBJ1-5
CASSRWTGNDEQYF	TRBV14	NA	TRBJ2-7
CSVPWADGYTF	TRBV29-1	NA	TRBJ1-2
CASSLAPPASGATGELFF	TRBV7-2	NA	TRBJ2-2
CASSVGTSYEQYF	TRBV28	NA	TRBJ2-7
CASSLITANTEAFF	TRBV7-6	NA	TRBJ1-1
CASSYTRDTNQPQHF	TRBV6-2/TRBV6-3	NA	TRBJ1-5
CASSGHREATF	TRBV21-1	NA	TRBJ1-2
CASRGLDIQYF	TRBV28	NA	TRBJ2-4
CASSQEWGAGSPLHF	TRBV14	NA	TRBJ1-6
CASSPTGEGFTDTQYF	TRBV6-4	NA	TRBJ2-3
CSAFKPGENTEAFF	TRBV29-1	NA	TRBJ1-1
CASSLGGREADTQYF	TRBV5-1	NA	TRBJ2-3
CASSPRVSGGAVDF	TRBV4-1	NA	TRBJ2-5
CASSQVRGDNQPQHF	TRBV4-3	NA	TRBJ1-5
CASSLEGTGLIEAFF	TRBV12-3/TRBV12-4	NA	TRBJ1-1
CASSFSDNDEQYF	TRBV28	NA	TRBJ2-7
CASSFGGDEQFF	TRBV7-3	NA	TRBJ2-1
CASSTGLAGEGYNEQFF	TRBV28	NA	TRBJ2-1
CASSESGAGENNEQFF	TRBV25-1	NA	TRBJ2-1
CASRSRDPGQSNSPLHF	TRBV10-1	NA	TRBJ1-6
CASSEHEGDLYNEQFF	TRBV2	NA	TRBJ2-1
CASTQDPTTGHNSPLHF	TRBV12-3/TRBV12-4	NA	TRBJ1-6
CASSGRTTGPRTDTQYF	TRBV5-6	NA	TRBJ2-3
CASSQGGSGGAAYNEQFF	TRBV4-3	NA	TRBJ2-1